This TCR beta chain was profiled in a study of blood T cell repertoires in COVID-19. Overall study: Whether acute or convalescent, the COVID-19 samples came from the United States, Italy and Spain. Sample material is recorded as cDNA or gDNA derived from T cells, B-cell-depleted T cells, or PBMCs.

Source study methods: Amplification of reference gene primers provided the estimated nucleated cell counts. The protocol was immunoSEQ multiplex PCR, while the TCRdb copy is restricted to in-frame clones and leaves out a portion. D and trimming come from the DNA, and the V and J calls and clone size come from that table. The table has around 250,000 clones, around 86% seen once; the top ten hold 6% to 9%. This CDR3 region has 12 residues. The ends lost 1 base at V and 11 bases at J; junction bases unmatched: 1. This receptor was taken from a woman aged 70-85 years with active or convalescent COVID-19. The sample was peripheral blood. The chain recombines TRBV12-3 or TRBV12-4 with TRBJ1-4; 7 nucleotides agree with TRBD1. The CDR3: CASSLDRGKLFF. The CDR3, as DNA: TGTGCCAGCAGTTTAGACAGGGGTAAACTGTTTTTT.